The 30 T cell receptor beta chains given below trace back to one sample, sequenced in a study of T-cell reconstitution after alpha-beta-depleted transplantation in children. Unique molecular identifiers were incorporated into the prepared TCRbeta library. TCRdb reanalysed the PCR reads using MiXCR and keeps one entry per CDR3 protein. This table holds 450,000 to 600,000 distinct CDR3 sequences, more than 9% found once. Sample: PBMCs, taken before TCRalphabeta/CD19-depleted stem cell transplant. Receptors were obtained from a child aged 2 to 10 with inherited bone marrow failure, due to receive a stem cell transplant.

This clonotype was recorded at least ten times. The V call is TRBV5-6, the J call TRBJ1-2; tentatively, D is TRBD1 (6 bases). V was trimmed by 9 bases and J by 0 bases, leaving 12 bases between them. The CDR3 covers 13 residues. Germline CDR1 SGHDT, CDR2 YYEEEE. The CDR3 bases are TGTGCCACCAGACGGACAGCTAACTATGGCTACACCTTC. Its translation: CATRRTANYGYTF.

This clonotype came up many times. The rearrangement links TRBV4-1 to TRBJ2-2; D is unresolved. Germline CDR1 reads MGHRA; CDR2 reads YSYEKL. With 3 bases removed from V and 5 bases from J, the gap between germline ends came to 19 bases. The CDR3 length is 17 residues. DNA for the CDR3: TGCGCCAGCAGCCAGGGCCCTACATGGGAAGAAACCGGGGAGCTGTTTTTT. It codes for CASSQGPTWEETGELFF.

This clonotype was observed many times. The rearrangement uses TRBV29-1 and TRBJ2-3; D is possibly TRBD1 (6 bases). V was clipped by 5 bases and J by 2 bases, with 26 bases between them. CDR1 SQVTM and CDR2 ANQGSEA come from the germline V gene. This CDR3 comprises 18 residues. DNA of the CDR3: TGCAGCGTTCTGGGGACATTTCCGCAGGGCGCTTACACAGATACGCAGTATTTT. The encoded protein is CSVLGTFPQGAYTDTQYF.

This clonotype was seen many times. V usage is TRBV5-1 and J usage is TRBJ2-1; 14 nucleotides agree with TRBD2. The V segment lost 4 bases and the J segment 7 bases; nucleotides outside the gene matches: 7. Germline CDR1 and CDR2: SGHRS and YFSETQ. The CDR3 contains 16 residues. CDR3 DNA: TGCGCCAGCAGCATGGGACTAGCGGGAGAATTGAATGAGCAGTTCTTC. Its translation: CASSMGLAGELNEQFF.

The V call is TRBV27, the J call TRBJ2-2; 8 bases match TRBD2. V dropped 1 base and J dropped 5; count of bases not matched to a gene: 6. The CDR3 runs 16 residues. CDR1 is MNHEY, CDR2 SMNVEV, per germline (reference sequence). CDR3 sequence reads: CASSLYSGTFTGELFF. The CDR3 bases are TGTGCCAGCAGTTTATATAGCGGGACTTTTACCGGGGAGCTGTTTTTT.

This clonotype was seen at least ten times. The V and J genes are TRBV10-2 and TRBJ2-1, with D possibly matching TRBD1 (5 bases). The CDR3 sequence is 12 residues long. Germline V gene lookup returns CDR1 WSHSY and CDR2 SAAADI. The V end was cut by 7 bases, the J end by 5 bases, with 9 bases between. DNA for the CDR3: TGCGCCAGCACCCTAGGGGACAATGAGCAGTTCTTC. It specifies CASTLGDNEQFF.

This clonotype was detected ten times or more. The chain combines TRBV28 with TRBJ1-2; D is uncertain. The germline CDR1 and CDR2 sequences are MDHEN and SYDVKM. Trimming removed 9 bases at V and 4 bases at J, with 15 bases between. The length of the CDR3 is 13 residues. Here the CDR3 DNA reads TGTGCCAGTGGGTGGAGGTCCACCTATGGCTACACCTTC. It is translated as CASGWRSTYGYTF.

This clonotype was seen a few times. This chain joins TRBV7-9 and TRBJ2-1, with D possibly matching TRBD1 (5 bases). CDR3 size: 15 residues. CDR1 and CDR2 (germline): SEHNR, FQNEAQ (reference sequence). V lost 1 base, J lost 3 bases, and 10 bases lay in between. DNA of the CDR3: TGTGCCAGCAGCTTAGGACAGCTACTCTACAATGAGCAGTTCTTC. Amino acid sequence: CASSLGQLLYNEQFF.

This clonotype has just a few counts. The chain uses TRBV29-1 and TRBJ1-1; 8 bases align to TRBD1. This CDR3 contains 14 residues. CDR1 SQVTM and CDR2 ANQGSEA come from the germline V gene. Trimming removed 2 bases from V and 6 bases from J; junction bases left unmatched: 8. The CDR3 loop reads CSVEKLDRGAEAFF. CDR3 sequence (DNA): TGCAGCGTTGAAAAGTTAGACAGGGGTGCTGAAGCTTTCTTT.

The table lists this clonotype with many counts. CDR3 in DNA: TGTGCCAGCAGTTGGGGCAGGGGCACCTACGAGCAGTACTTC. It specifies CASSWGRGTYEQYF. J is TRBJ2-7 and V is TRBV27; TRBD1 is a possible D gene (6 bases). The CDR3 is 14 residues long. Trimming left V 4 bases short and J 2 bases short, with 12 bases between. Germline V gene lookup returns CDR1 MNHEY and CDR2 SMNVEV (reference sequence).

This clonotype was counted a single time. The chain employs TRBV2 and TRBJ1-6, with 7 bases aligning to TRBD1. V trimming: 1 base; J trimming: 0 bases; junction bases outside the gene matches: 6. The CDR3 covers 18 residues. Germline V gene lookup returns CDR1 SNHLY and CDR2 FYNNEI. CDR3 loop: CASSEGTGPISYNSPLHF. The DNA for the CDR3 is TGTGCCAGCAGTGAAGGGACAGGACCCATCTCCTATAATTCACCCCTCCACTTT.

This clonotype was counted ten times or more. The rearrangement uses TRBV6-5 and TRBJ1-2; 7 bases match TRBD1. The CDR3 spans 16 residues. The germline CDR1 and CDR2 sequences are MNHEY and SVGAGI. V lost 4 bases and J lost 0; bases outside the gene matches: 8. CDR3 coding DNA: TGTGCCAGCAGTTTAACACGACAGGGCGCTAACTATGGCTACACCTTC. As protein: CASSLTRQGANYGYTF.

In its sample, this clonotype was seen many times. V is TRBV4-3 and J is TRBJ2-1, with 10 bases aligning to TRBD2. The CDR3 has 17 amino acids. J was trimmed by 4 bases and V by 0 bases; bases with no gene match: 6. Per the germline V gene, CDR1 is LGHNA and CDR2 is YSLEER. The DNA for the CDR3 is TGCGCCAGCAGCCAAGATTCCCTAGCGGGGGTATACAATGAGCAGTTCTTC. Its translation: CASSQDSLAGVYNEQFF.

This clonotype was recorded at least ten times. This chain joins TRBV7-6 and TRBJ2-1, with 10 bases that match TRBD1. Trimming cost V 8 bases and J 4 bases; bases outside gene matches: 2. The CDR3 contains 13 residues. In germline, CDR1 is SGHVS, CDR2 FNYEAQ. The CDR3: CASGTGEYNEQFF. In DNA form, the CDR3 reads TGTGCCAGCGGGACAGGGGAATACAATGAGCAGTTCTTC.

A note on this clonotype: This may stem from a read error, because a much larger clone lies one nucleotide away. The gene calls are TRBV6-2 or TRBV6-3 and TRBJ2-1, with D hard to call. V lost 0 bases to trimming and J lost 0 bases, with 9 bases between them. The CDR3 loop spans 16 amino acids. The germline V gene has CDR1 MNHEY and CDR2 SVGEGT. The CDR3 protein is CASSYSISHSYNEQFF. As DNA, the CDR3 is TGTGCCAGCAGTTACTCGATTAGTCACTCCTACAATGAGCAGTTCTTC.

At least ten counts were recorded for this clonotype. The chain carries TRBV29-1 and TRBJ2-2; 15 bases agree with TRBD2. Germline V gene lookup returns CDR1 SQVTM and CDR2 ANQGSEA. The CDR3 is 19 residues long. Trimming took 7 bases from V and 5 from J; bases not matched to a gene: 17. CDR3 sequence: CSAKTIGTSGRRGTGELFF. CDR3 nucleotide sequence: TGCAGCGCTAAAACGATAGGGACTAGCGGGAGGAGGGGGACCGGGGAGCTGTTTTTT.

This clonotype was recorded at least ten times. The V call is TRBV5-1, the J call TRBJ2-5, with 7 nucleotides matching TRBD1. V shed 2 bases, J shed 5 bases, and the junction held 9 bases outside the gene matches. The CDR3 is made up of 15 amino acids. Per germline, CDR1 SGHRS and CDR2 YFSETQ. CDR3 sequence reads: CASSFSGTAFETQYF. CDR3 nucleotides: TGCGCCAGCAGCTTTTCCGGGACAGCCTTTGAGACCCAGTACTTC.

This clonotype was counted at least ten times. This chain links TRBV29-1 with TRBJ2-7; D call uncertain. Trimming left V 6 bases short and J 2 bases short, with 8 bases between. CDR1 is SQVTM, CDR2 ANQGSEA, per germline. CDR3 length: 11 amino acids. The CDR3 here is CSVAAPYEQYF. The CDR3 nucleotides read TGCAGCGTCGCCGCGCCCTACGAGCAGTACTTC.

This CDR3 reads CASSPGTSGRGAYNEQFF. The CDR3 region has the DNA TGCGCCAGCAGCCCCGGGACTAGCGGGAGGGGTGCCTACAATGAGCAGTTCTTC. The chain joins TRBV4-3 to TRBJ2-1, with 16 bases identical to TRBD2. Per germline, CDR1 LGHNA and CDR2 YSLEER. V gave up 4 bases and J gave up 2 bases; unmatched junction bases: 5. The CDR3 spans 18 residues.

The table lists this clonotype with a few counts. The gene calls are TRBV28 and TRBJ1-1; no reliable D call. The CDR3 contains 16 residues. The V end was cut by 2 bases, the J end by 0 bases, with 13 bases between. CDR1 MDHEN and CDR2 SYDVKM come from the germline V gene. This chain's CDR3 is CASSLPPVVVNTEAFF. The CDR3 bases are TGTGCCAGCAGTTTACCCCCGGTTGTCGTGAACACTGAAGCTTTCTTT.

There are a few counts of this clonotype. This chain uses TRBV27 with TRBJ2-1; D ambiguous. Germline CDR1 and CDR2: MNHEY and SMNVEV (reference sequence). V lost 7 bases to trimming and J lost 3 bases, with 10 bases between them. The CDR3 loop spans 13 amino acids. CDR3 DNA: TGTGCCAGCACCAGAACTAACTACAATGAGCAGTTCTTC. It specifies CASTRTNYNEQFF.

This clonotype was detected ten times or more. The chain links TRBV29-1 to TRBJ2-1; 13 bases are a match to TRBD2. The ends lost 5 bases at V and 10 bases at J; junction bases unmatched: 8. The CDR3 extends over 14 amino acids. CDR1 and CDR2 (germline): SQVTM, ANQGSEA. CDR3 protein: CSVWSGLAGPEQFF. The CDR3 nucleotides read TGCAGCGTTTGGTCGGGACTAGCGGGGCCCGAGCAGTTCTTC.

This clonotype was recorded many times. The chain carries TRBV20-1 and TRBJ2-3; 11 bases match TRBD2. From germline, CDR1 is DFQATT and CDR2 SNEGSKA (reference sequence). Trimming cost V 1 base and J 3 bases; bases outside gene matches: 3. There are 15 residues in the CDR3. CDR3 nucleotides: TGCAGTGCTAGAGGAGGGACTAGCGGAACAGATACGCAGTATTTT. The encoded protein is CSARGGTSGTDTQYF.

In its sample, this clonotype was seen a few times. The J gene is TRBJ2-2, the V gene TRBV6-2 or TRBV6-3, with D unresolved. The CDR3 extends over 14 amino acids. Germline-derived CDR1 and CDR2 are MNHEY and SVGEGT. Trimming removed 7 bases at V and 5 bases at J, with 14 bases between. CDR3 sequence (DNA): TGTGCCAGCACCCGACACTCCGTTACCGGGGAGCTGTTTTTT. Amino acid sequence: CASTRHSVTGELFF.

Notes on this clonotype: This clone may be a read error of a much larger clone one base away. The chain has TRBV5-1 and TRBJ2-7; unclear D gene. V gave up 0 bases and J gave up 7 bases, with 11 bases separating them. Germline V gives CDR1 SGHRS, CDR2 YFSETQ. This CDR3 has 13 residues. CDR3 DNA sequence: TGCGCCAGCAGCTTGGGGTGCCAGACTGAGCAGTACTTC. This translates into CASSLGCQTEQYF.

A few counts support this clonotype. The J gene is TRBJ2-7, the V gene TRBV2; the D is unclear. Trimming stripped 9 bases from V and 3 bases from J, with 9 bases between. The germline V gene has CDR1 SNHLY and CDR2 FYNNEI. The CDR3 is 11 residues long. The CDR3 protein is CASGIFYEQYF. CDR3 DNA sequence: TGTGCCAGTGGGATTTTCTACGAGCAGTACTTC.

Many counts were recorded for this clonotype. The rearrangement links TRBV4-3 to TRBJ2-2; perhaps TRBD1 as D (6 bases). Deletions cut 4 bases from V and 1 base from J, with 16 bases between. The CDR3 is 17 residues long. Looked up from germline, CDR1 is LGHNA and CDR2 is YSLEER. The CDR3 region has the DNA TGCGCCAGCAGCCTCGCCACAGGGCTCCTGAACACCGGGGAGCTGTTTTTT. It specifies CASSLATGLLNTGELFF.

As regards this clonotype: This may arise from a read error, as a much more abundant clone is one base away. The chain combines TRBV28 with TRBJ2-7; tentatively, D is TRBD1 (6 bases). Germline lookup yields CDR1 MDHEN and CDR2 SYDVKM. CDR3 length: 14 amino acids. Here the CDR3 reads CASGPAGDTYGQYF. The CDR3 DNA reads TGTGCCAGCGGCCCGGCAGGGGACACCTACGGGCAGTACTTC.

Ten or more counts support this clonotype. The rearrangement joins TRBV28 to TRBJ2-5; 8 bases match TRBD1. Germline V gives CDR1 MDHEN, CDR2 SYDVKM. The CDR3 totals 15 residues. V shed 5 bases and J 4 bases; nucleotides not matched to a gene: 9. This CDR3 reads CASSLRGRGRETQYF. The CDR3 region has the DNA TGTGCCAGCAGTCTCCGAGGCAGGGGGCGAGAGACCCAGTACTTC. Using reference TRBV28 and TRBJ2-5 for the parts outside the CDR3, the full variable domain is DVKVTQSSRYLVKRTGEKVFLECVQDMDHENMFWYRQDPGLGLRLIYFSYDVKMKEKGDIPEGYSVSREKKERFSLILESASTNQTSMYLCASSLRGRGRETQYFGPGTRLLVL.

The sample holds many counts of this clonotype. V gene TRBV5-1 combines with J gene TRBJ2-3; 9 bases match TRBD2. Trimming cost V 5 bases and J 5 bases; bases outside gene matches: 6. In germline, CDR1 is SGHRS, CDR2 YFSETQ. The CDR3 totals 14 residues. The CDR3 DNA is TGCGCCAGCAGTCCAAGCGGGAGGCTAGATACGCAGTATTTT. Translating it yields CASSPSGRLDTQYF. Supplemented by reference TRBV5-1 and TRBJ2-3, the full variable domain reads KAGVTQTPRYLIKTRGQQVTLSCSPISGHRSVSWYQQTPGQGLQFLFEYFSETQRNKGNFPGRFSGRQFSNSRSEMNVSTLELGDSALYLCASSPSGRLDTQYFGPGTRLTVL.